The sequence of this T cell receptor beta chain was determined in a study of beta chain features in type 1 diabetes. Notes on the study in general: The study found moderately but significantly shorter TCRB CDR3s in all four CD4+ subsets of Type 1 diabetes patients. Naive, central memory and regulatory TCRB repertoires appeared more similar among patients than healthy donors.

TCRB transcripts that were expressed got sequenced, as all of the isolated RNA had been reverse transcribed. Assay used: immunoSEQ multiplex PCR; TCRdb lists only in-frame clones, some missing. The repertoire includes about 230,000 clones, 15% to 20% of them detected once, and 0.065% to 0.095% sits in the top ten. This clone was counted a few times. Its antigen is unknown. The length of the CDR3 is 14 residues. Germline values: CDR1 SQVTM, CDR2 ANQGSEA. Trimming stripped 7 bases from V and 1 base from J, with 16 bases between. This sequence joins TRBV29-1 and TRBJ1-2; D is unclear. The specimen sequenced was naive CD4+ T cells from blood. The receptor was derived from a young man with type 1 diabetes. The CDR3 reads CSGDWQEVNYGYTF. CDR3 nucleotide sequence: TGCAGCGGTGATTGGCAGGAGGTTAACTATGGCTACACCTTC.